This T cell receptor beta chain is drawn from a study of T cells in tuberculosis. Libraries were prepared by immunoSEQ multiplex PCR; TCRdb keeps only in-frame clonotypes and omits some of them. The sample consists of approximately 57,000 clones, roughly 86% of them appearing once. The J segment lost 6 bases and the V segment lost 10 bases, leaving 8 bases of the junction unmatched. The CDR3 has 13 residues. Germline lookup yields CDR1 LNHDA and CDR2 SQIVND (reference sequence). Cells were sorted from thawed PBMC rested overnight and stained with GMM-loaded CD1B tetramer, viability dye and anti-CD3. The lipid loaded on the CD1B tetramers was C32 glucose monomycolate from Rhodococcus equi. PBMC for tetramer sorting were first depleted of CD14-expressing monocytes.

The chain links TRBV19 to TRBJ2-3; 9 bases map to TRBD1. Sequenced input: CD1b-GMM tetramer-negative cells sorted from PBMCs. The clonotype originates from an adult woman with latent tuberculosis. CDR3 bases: TGTGCCATCCGGGACAGGGTAGCGGATACGCAGTATTTT. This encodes CAIRDRVADTQYF.